This section outlines one T cell receptor beta chain sequence together with its context. The antigen is not known. The CDR3 loop spans 14 amino acids. Germline V gene lookup returns CDR1 SGHKS and CDR2 YYEKEE (reference sequence). This sample is drawn from a study of monozygotic twins with inflammatory bowel disease. Each UMI harboured a 6-nucleotide sample barcode and was appended via template switching. Following a re-call of the 5' RACE reads, TCRdb has one entry per CDR3 protein and lacks DNA. With over 110,000 distinct CDR3 sequences in the sample, the ten largest clones hold less than 3%. Study-wide findings and caveats: Inverse Simpson values showed less TCRbeta diversity in IBD patients than in their healthy co-twins. Cells of different T cell subtypes could not be told apart.

The sequence came from a human donor with ulcerative colitis or Crohn's disease, or a healthy co-twin of an affected twin (not recorded which). The chain employs TRBV5-5 and TRBJ2-5; with no DNA, the TCRdb D assignment of TRBD1 cannot be verified. Sequencing input: blood. The CDR3 here is CASSRAGRTETQYF.